This T cell receptor beta chain was obtained from a study of cytomegalovirus exposure and HLA in healthy donors. Nominally healthy donors provided the samples, though records likely missed some immune exposures. Study results and limitations: Most likely, a cluster of highly shared sequence variants arose as a sequencing artifact.

CDR1 and CDR2 from the germline V gene are KGHSH and LQKENI. The CDR3 is made up of 15 amino acids. Trimming at V came to 2 bases and at J to 5 bases, leaving 3 bases not matched to a gene. In the PCR, 60 Vbeta and 13 Jbeta primers were used. Method: immunoSEQ multiplex PCR; TCRdb's copy keeps in-frame clones and lacks some. In the table there are about 200,000 clones, approximately 79% of which are singletons. On this clone itself: Its antigen remains unknown.

Material for sequencing was PBMCs. The rearrangement links TRBV18 to TRBJ1-4; TRBD1 matches 9 bases. The sequence derives from a girl aged 2-15 years in good health and CMV-seronegative. The CDR3: CASSPSGTGNEKLFF. The CDR3, as DNA: TGTGCCAGCTCACCATCCGGGACAGGGAATGAAAAACTGTTTTTT. Variable domain in full (rest from reference TRBV18 and TRBJ1-4): NAGVMQNPRHLVRRRGQEARLRCSPMKGHSHVYWYRQLPEEGLKFMVYLQKENIIDESGMPKERFSAEFPKEGPSILRIQQVVRGDSAAYFCASSPSGTGNEKLFFGSGTQLSVL.